One sample yielded the 2 T cell receptor beta chains listed below, sequenced in a study of early T cells in non-severe SARS-CoV-2 infection. TCRdb re-derived calls from the 5' RACE reads in MiXCR, one entry per CDR3 protein. The table has about 28,000 distinct CDR3 sequences, around 6% seen once. This specimen consisted of whole blood, obtained at baseline. The receptors originated from an adult who was a healthcare worker with PCR-confirmed SARS-CoV-2 infection or an uninfected control (not recorded which).

The chain employs TRBV18 and TRBJ2-3; weak D call: TRBD2 (6 bases). The CDR3 length is 15 residues. Trimming removed 0 bases from V and 2 bases from J, with 9 bases in between. In germline, CDR1 is KGHSH, CDR2 LQKENI. DNA for the CDR3: TGTGCCAGCTCACCACCGGCGGGGTACACAGATACGCAGTATTTT. This encodes CASSPPAGYTDTQYF.

This clonotype was counted only a few times. The J gene is TRBJ2-7, the V gene TRBV7-2, with D uncertain. Trimming left V 1 base short and J 2 bases short, with 12 bases between. This CDR3 is 15 amino acids long. The V gene's germline CDR1 is SGHTA and CDR2 FQGNSA. The CDR3 nucleotides are TGTGCCAGCAGCTTAGGGCCGGACGGTACCTACGAGCAGTACTTC. This gives the protein CASSLGPDGTYEQYF.